Listed below are T cell receptor beta chains from one sample, sequenced in a study of blood T cells in healthy people across ages. TCRdb fed the 5' RACE reads into MiXCR, producing one record per CDR3 protein. The repertoire holds hundreds of thousands of distinct CDR3 sequences, with 25% to 35% as singletons. Material for sequencing was blood. The receptors were sampled from a woman of 80 years or more in good health. The CDR3 runs from the conserved cysteine through the conserved F or W. Each record gives: CDR3 length, V gene, clone size, D gene, J gene, CDR3 protein, CDR3 DNA. The D gene is left open where the match is weak. Some rows mark clone size as missing; the rest say once, few, many or name a class of expanded clone.

14	TRBV18	few	-	TRBJ1-1	CASSPFSESTEAFF	TGTGCCAGCTCACCATTTTCGGAATCCACTGAAGCTTTCTTT
15	TRBV5-1	many	-	TRBJ2-1	CASSLEGVKDNEQFF	TGCGCCAGCAGCTTGGAAGGGGTAAAGGACAATGAGCAGTTCTTC
12	TRBV2	many	-	TRBJ1-3	CASRSSGNTIYF	TGTGCCAGCAGGAGCTCTGGAAACACCATATATTTT
14	TRBV12-3/TRBV12-4	-	-	TRBJ2-4	CASSLTGVGNIQYF	TGTGCCAGCAGTTTGACGGGGGTGGGAAACATTCAGTACTTC
16	TRBV25-1	many	-	TRBJ2-7	CASSAFDGGGSYEQYF	TGTGCCAGCAGTGCTTTCGATGGAGGGGGCAGTTACGAGCAGTACTTC
15	TRBV28	many	-	TRBJ2-1	CASRKPRGTYNEQFF	TGTGCCAGCAGGAAACCCCGGGGAACCTACAATGAGCAGTTCTTC
14	TRBV2	few	TRBD2	TRBJ2-3	CASRVASGADTQYF	TGTGCCAGCAGAGTGGCTAGCGGGGCAGATACGCAGTATTTT
15	TRBV7-2	few	-	TRBJ1-1	CASSSHQGFTTEAFF	TGTGCCAGCAGCAGCCATCAGGGTTTTACAACTGAAGCTTTCTTT
13	TRBV30	few	-	TRBJ1-2	CAWAREGLYGYTF	TGTGCCTGGGCCAGGGAGGGATTATATGGCTACACCTTC
13	TRBV10-3	few	-	TRBJ1-2	CAIKGGDNYGYTF	TGTGCCATCAAAGGAGGGGACAACTATGGCTACACCTTC
15	TRBV20-1	many	-	TRBJ2-1	CSALPSVRSYNEQFF	TGCAGTGCTCTTCCTAGCGTACGCTCCTACAATGAGCAGTTCTTC
15	TRBV6-1	few	-	TRBJ2-1	CASSERVKIHNEQFF	TGTGCCAGCAGTGAAAGGGTTAAAATACACAATGAGCAGTTCTTC
16	TRBV9	once	TRBD2	TRBJ2-5	CASSGGLAGGEETQYF	TGTGCCAGCAGCGGGGGACTAGCGGGAGGGGAAGAGACCCAGTACTTC
14	TRBV5-1	many	TRBD1	TRBJ1-6	CASSSGQGHSPLHF	TGCGCCAGCAGCTCGGGACAGGGACATTCACCCCTCCACTTT
15	TRBV19	-	-	TRBJ2-7	CASNLQAVENCEQYF	TGTGCCAGTAATCTACAGGCGGTAGAAAACTGCGAGCAGTACTTC
12	TRBV7-2	many	-	TRBJ1-1	CASSSSGFEAFF	TGTGCCAGCAGCTCATCGGGTTTTGAAGCTTTCTTT
13	TRBV7-9	-	-	TRBJ2-5	CASSLAASETQYF	TGTGCCAGCAGCTTAGCGGCCTCGGAGACCCAGTACTTC
15	TRBV5-1	many	-	TRBJ1-5	CASSLGDISNQPQHF	TGCGCCAGCAGCTTGGGAGACATTAGCAATCAGCCCCAGCATTTT
14	TRBV7-9	many	-	TRBJ2-5	CASSIGTPSNTQYF	TGTGCCAGCAGCATAGGGACACCCTCCAATACCCAGTACTTC
12	TRBV20-1	few	TRBD2	TRBJ2-7	CRAGAGPLEQYF	TGCAGGGCTGGAGCGGGACCGCTCGAGCAGTACTTC
15	TRBV25-1	-	TRBD1	TRBJ1-4	CASSKLQGAGEKLFF	TGTGCCAGCAGTAAACTACAGGGGGCTGGTGAAAAACTGTTTTTT